Listed here are 26 T cell receptor beta chains from one sample, sequenced in a study of response to subunit inactivated influenza vaccine. TCRdb reanalysed the RT-PCR reads using MiXCR and keeps one entry per CDR3 protein. The repertoire has hundreds of thousands of distinct CDR3 sequences, 25% of them found once; the top ten carry about 1.9%. This material consisted of CD4+ T cells sorted from PBMCs, taken more than 4 days after vaccination. Receptors originate from a man aged 45-60 years who received an inactivated influenza vaccine.

This clonotype was found once. The chain couples TRBV6-5 to TRBJ2-3; possible D gene TRBD2, 7 bases. Per germline, CDR1 MNHEY and CDR2 SVGAGI. The CDR3 covers 15 residues. The V gene lost 1 base and the J gene lost 6 bases, with 14 bases spanning the gap. The CDR3 DNA is TGTGCCAGCAGTTACTTCCGGGGGGCCTGGGATACGCAGTATTTT. This sequence encodes CASSYFRGAWDTQYF.

This clonotype was detected only a few times. J is TRBJ2-1 and V is TRBV19; 13 positions agree with TRBD2. This CDR3 has 15 residues. Germline values: CDR1 LNHDA, CDR2 SQIVND (reference sequence). V trimming: 9 bases; J trimming: 5 bases; junction bases outside the gene matches: 7. The CDR3 DNA is TGTGCCAGCAAGGGACTAGCGGGACAGGACAATGAGCAGTTCTTC. It translates to CASKGLAGQDNEQFF.

This clonotype was counted a few times. The gene calls are TRBV4-3 and TRBJ2-2; D is uncertain. Trimming stripped 6 bases from V and 3 bases from J, with 5 bases between. The CDR3 runs to 12 residues. Looked up from germline, CDR1 is LGHNA and CDR2 is YSLEER. In DNA, the CDR3 is TGCGCCAGCAGGAAGGACACCGGGGAGCTGTTTTTT. Amino acid sequence: CASRKDTGELFF.

The gene calls are TRBV11-2 and TRBJ2-1; 8 bases agree with TRBD1. This CDR3 is built from 16 residues. Germline-derived CDR1 and CDR2 are SGHAT and FQNNGV. The V and J ends lost 1 base and 5 bases, in that order; junction bases with no gene match: 7. The CDR3 spells CASSLAYRGFHNEQFF. In nucleotides, the CDR3 is TGTGCCAGCAGCTTAGCTTACAGGGGGTTCCACAATGAGCAGTTCTTC.

This clonotype appeared many times. The junction does not match germline at one end; this may be a read error. V usage is TRBV5-1 and J usage is TRBJ2-5; no definite D call. The CDR3 sequence is 14 residues long. Germline-derived CDR1 and CDR2 are SGHRS and YFSETQ. CDR3 amino acids: CASSLGQHQETQYF. CDR3 in DNA: TGTGCCAGCAGCTTAGGGCAGCACCAAGAGACCCAGTACTTC.

The chain links TRBV6-2 or TRBV6-3 to TRBJ2-3; D uncertain. Germline V CDR1 and CDR2: MNHEY, SVGEGT. Trimming left V 7 bases short and J 3 bases short, with 14 bases between. The length of the CDR3 is 14 residues. The DNA for the CDR3 is TGTGCCAGCAACCGTAGGTTTTGGACAGATACGCAGTATTTT. It is translated as CASNRRFWTDTQYF.

In its sample, this clonotype was seen a few times. DNA for the CDR3: TGCGCCAGCAGTGACGGGACCCGGTACTACGAGCAGTACTTC. Translation: CASSDGTRYYEQYF. The V call is TRBV10-2, the J call TRBJ2-7; D could derive from TRBD1 or TRBD2 (5 bases each). CDR1 and CDR2 (germline): WSHSY, SAAADI. The germline V and J ends were trimmed by 3 bases and 3 bases, with 12 bases remaining between them. The CDR3 has 14 residues.

The chain carries TRBV20-1 and TRBJ2-7, with D perhaps matching TRBD2 (5 bases). From germline, CDR1 is DFQATT and CDR2 SNEGSKA (reference sequence). The CDR3 has 13 residues. V was shortened by 3 bases and J by 2 bases, with 11 bases between the two germline ends. DNA for the CDR3: TGCAGTGCTAGCCCGAGGGCTACCTACGAGCAGTACTTC. This translates into CSASPRATYEQYF.

The genes are TRBV20-1 and TRBJ1-2; 7 bases match TRBD1. Per the germline V gene, CDR1 is DFQATT and CDR2 is SNEGSKA (reference sequence). The CDR3 has 13 amino acids. The J segment lost 4 bases and the V segment lost 3 bases, leaving 5 bases of the junction unmatched. The CDR3 DNA reads TGCAGTGCTAGCAAGACAGGGACCTATGGCTACACCTTC. As protein: CSASKTGTYGYTF.

This rearrangement joins TRBV7-6 to TRBJ2-3; 10 bases map to TRBD2. Germline CDR1 reads SGHVS; CDR2 reads FNYEAQ. With V trimmed by 5 bases and J by 4 bases, 15 bases remained unmatched. The length of the CDR3 is 18 residues. The CDR3: CASSKLARAGGPADTQYF. The CDR3 nucleotides are TGTGCCAGCAGCAAACTTGCTCGAGCGGGGGGGCCCGCAGATACGCAGTATTTT. Based on the CDR3 plus reference TRBV7-6 and TRBJ2-3, the full variable domain is GAGVSQSPRYKVTKRGQDVALRCDPISGHVSLYWYRQALGQGPEFLTYFNYEAQQDKSGLPNDRFSAERPEGSISTLTIQRTEQRDSAMYRCASSKLARAGGPADTQYFGPGTRLTVL.

This chain joins TRBV20-1 and TRBJ2-1; D call uncertain. Germline V lookup: CDR1 DFQATT, CDR2 SNEGSKA (reference sequence). The CDR3 spans 14 residues. The V gene lost 2 bases and the J gene lost 7 bases, with 15 bases spanning the gap. The CDR3 DNA reads TGCAGTGCTAGACAGCCCCAAAGATGGAATGAGCAGTTCTTC. Protein product: CSARQPQRWNEQFF.

This clonotype has more than one count but fewer than ten. CDR3: CASSQRTGWTGELFF. The CDR3 DNA reads TGTGCCAGCAGCCAGAGGACAGGGTGGACCGGGGAGCTGTTTTTT. V is TRBV7-9 and J is TRBJ2-2; 8 bases map to TRBD1. CDR1 SEHNR and CDR2 FQNEAQ come from the germline V gene (reference sequence). V dropped 5 bases and J dropped 5; count of bases not matched to a gene: 7. This CDR3 comprises 15 residues.

The chain couples TRBV7-9 to TRBJ1-3; 7 nucleotides agree with TRBD1. Losses at the gene ends were 6 bases for V and 2 bases for J; bases not matched to a gene: 4. This CDR3 has 14 residues. Germline V gives CDR1 SEHNR, CDR2 FQNEAQ (reference sequence). This CDR3 is CASSSDRAGNTIYF. CDR3 coding DNA: TGTGCCAGCAGTTCCGACAGGGCTGGAAACACCATATATTTT.

For the CDR3, the DNA is TGCGCCAGCAGCTCACAGGGGGTTAATCTGAACACTGAAGCTTTCTTT. It yields the protein CASSSQGVNLNTEAFF. The rearrangement links TRBV5-1 to TRBJ1-1; 8 positions match TRBD1. With V trimmed by 3 bases and J by 0 bases, 7 bases remained unmatched. The germline V gene encodes CDR1 SGHRS and CDR2 YFSETQ. CDR3 length: 16 amino acids.

The CDR3 sequence is CASSFQGPNGYTF. CDR3 bases: TGTGCCAGCAGCTTCCAGGGGCCCAATGGCTACACCTTC. This rearrangement joins TRBV7-2 to TRBJ1-2, with a weak D call TRBD1 (6 bases). In germline, CDR1 is SGHTA, CDR2 FQGNSA. The CDR3 length is 13 residues. Deletions cut 3 bases from V and 6 bases from J, with 11 bases between.

This rearrangement joins TRBV7-8 to TRBJ1-6; D not resolved. CDR3 length equals 12 residues. Germline V gene data show CDR1 as SGHVS and CDR2 as FQNEAQ. The V end was cut by 5 bases, the J end by 9 bases, with 8 bases between. Written as DNA, the CDR3 is TGTGCCAGCAGCCAAAGGAGTTCACCCCTCCACTTT. This gives the protein CASSQRSSPLHF.

CDR3 nucleotide sequence: TGTGCCAGCAGCCCGGACAGAAATACTAACTATGGCTACACCTTC. Protein product: CASSPDRNTNYGYTF. The V gene is TRBV11-2, the J gene TRBJ1-2, with D possibly matching TRBD1 (6 bases). Germline CDR1 is SGHAT and CDR2 is FQNNGV. The CDR3 length is 15 residues. Trimming took off 5 bases at V and 0 bases at J, with 13 bases between the two ends.

The table lists this clonotype with many counts. This sequence joins TRBV19 and TRBJ2-7, with a weak D call TRBD1 (5 bases). Trimming took off 9 bases at V and 0 bases at J, with 15 bases between the two ends. The CDR3 totals 14 residues. Germline V gene sequence: CDR1 LNHDA, CDR2 SQIVND (reference sequence). CDR3 DNA: TGTGCCAGCAAAAGGGGCCCTAGCTCCTACGAGCAGTACTTC. Translating gives CASKRGPSSYEQYF. Full variable domain (missing parts from reference TRBV19 and TRBJ2-7): DGGITQSPKYLFRKEGQNVTLSCEQNLNHDAMYWYRQDPGQGLRLIYYSQIVNDFQKGDIAEGYSVSREKKESFPLTVTSAQKNPTAFYLCASKRGPSSYEQYFGPGTRLTVT.

This chain joins TRBV14 and TRBJ2-3; 8 positions match TRBD2. Per germline, CDR1 SGHDN and CDR2 FVKESK. The CDR3 is 16 residues long. V lost 3 bases to trimming and J lost 0 bases; unmatched junction nucleotides: 5. CDR3 region: CASSHQRGPSTDTQYF. CDR3 in DNA: TGTGCCAGCAGCCATCAGCGGGGGCCGAGCACAGATACGCAGTATTTT. The variable domain in full, with the rest retrieved from reference TRBV14 and TRBJ2-3, is EAGVTQFPSHSVIEKGQTVTLRCDPISGHDNLYWYRRVMGKEIKFLLHFVKESKQDESGMPNNRFLAERTGGTYSTLKVQPAELEDSGVYFCASSHQRGPSTDTQYFGPGTRLTVL.

About this clonotype itself: A junction boundary mismatches the germline segment, possibly from a read error. CDR3 in amino acids: CASSLERTAISF. In DNA, the CDR3 is TGTGCCAGCAGCTTAGAGCGGACAGCCATTTCCTTC. V usage is TRBV11-2 and J usage is TRBJ2-1, with D possibly TRBD1 on 6 matching bases. The CDR3 sequence is 12 residues long. Germline CDR1 SGHAT, CDR2 FQNNGV.

CDR3 DNA sequence: TGCGCCAGCAGCCAAGATTACCGGGGTAGTGGAGAGACCCAGTACTTC. The encoded protein is CASSQDYRGSGETQYF. V usage is TRBV4-3 and J usage is TRBJ2-5, with a weak D call TRBD2 (5 bases). CDR1 is LGHNA, CDR2 YSLEER, per germline. This CDR3 is 16 amino acids long. The V and J ends lost 0 bases and 4 bases respectively, with 15 bases between them.

This clonotype was picked up a small number of times. CDR3 in DNA: TGTGCCAGCAGCCAAGAAGGTCCGGTTAACTATGGCTACACCTTC. Residues: CASSQEGPVNYGYTF. This rearrangement joins TRBV4-2 to TRBJ1-2; unclear D gene. The V gene's germline CDR1 is LGHNA and CDR2 YNFKEQ. Trimming removed 0 bases at V and 1 base at J, with 9 bases between. The CDR3 length is 15 residues.

This clonotype was counted between two and nine times. The genes are TRBV14 and TRBJ2-5, with unresolved D. Trimming removed 1 base at V and 5 bases at J, with 11 bases between. Per germline, CDR1 SGHDN and CDR2 FVKESK. The CDR3 spans 14 residues. The CDR3 DNA reads as TGTGCCAGCAGCCAAGGAAAGGGTTCGGAGACCCAGTACTTC. Translating gives CASSQGKGSETQYF.

This clonotype was counted ten times or more. This chain uses TRBV12-3 or TRBV12-4 with TRBJ2-3; maybe TRBD1 (5 bases). This CDR3 spans 16 amino acids. Trimming stripped 1 base from V and 0 bases from J, with 11 bases between. The CDR3: CASSLGIRASTDTQYF. The CDR3 DNA reads as TGTGCCAGCAGTTTAGGTATCAGGGCAAGCACAGATACGCAGTATTTT.

This clonotype appeared a few times. The V and J genes are TRBV28 and TRBJ2-2, with 8 bases lining up with TRBD1. The CDR3 runs to 16 residues. V lost 5 bases to trimming and J lost 6 bases; unmatched junction nucleotides: 11. CDR1 and CDR2 (germline): MDHEN, SYDVKM. CDR3 loop: CASSTIRDRGSGELFF. Here the CDR3 DNA reads TGTGCCAGCAGTACGATACGAGACAGGGGCTCCGGGGAGCTGTTTTTT.

This clonotype was detected only a few times. The chain employs TRBV28 and TRBJ2-5, with 11 positions matching TRBD1. CDR1 and CDR2 (germline): MDHEN, SYDVKM. The J segment lost 6 bases and the V segment lost 5 bases, leaving 2 bases of the junction unmatched. This CDR3 region has 13 residues. The CDR3, as DNA: TGTGCCAGCAGTGGGACAGGGGGAAAGACCCAGTACTTC. Translating gives CASSGTGGKTQYF.